The 30 T cell receptor beta chains listed next were all sequenced from one sample in a study of early T cells in non-severe SARS-CoV-2 infection (dated by TCRdb to about 2021). The library came from 5' RACE. Sequencing relied on a NextSeq 500. TCRdb itself trimmed the public reads at Q25 with fastp, ran MiXCR and retained productive beta chains. All rows with the same CDR3 protein become a single entry with the most common DNA and genes. The sample table shows 60,000 to 85,000 distinct CDR3 sequences, and around 15% are seen once. The ten largest clones take up roughly 12% of the sample. The sample was whole blood. The receptors come from an adult who was a healthcare worker with PCR-confirmed SARS-CoV-2 infection or an uninfected control (not recorded which).

This clonotype came up many times. The chain joins TRBV27 to TRBJ1-2; D perhaps matches TRBD1 (6 bases). CDR3 length: 13 residues. V lost 3 bases, J lost 3 bases, and 8 bases lay in between. Germline V gene data show CDR1 as MNHEY and CDR2 as SMNVEV (reference sequence). CDR3 DNA sequence: TGTGCCAGCAGTTTCAGGGGCCACTATGGCTACACCTTC. Translation gives CASSFRGHYGYTF.

This clonotype was counted between two and nine times. CDR3 region: CAISDGTGLAKNIQYF. The CDR3 DNA follows: TGTGCCATCAGTGACGGGACGGGGCTTGCCAAAAACATTCAGTACTTC. V gene TRBV10-3 combines with J gene TRBJ2-4; TRBD1 or TRBD2 may be the D gene (5 bases each). CDR3 length: 16 amino acids. The germline V gene has CDR1 ENHRY and CDR2 SYGVKD. V shed 3 bases and J shed 1 base, with 13 bases lying between them.

As DNA, the CDR3 is TGTGCCAGCAGCCAAGACAGAGCGGGCTCAGCGGTCGACGAGCAGTACTTC. It codes for CASSQDRAGSAVDEQYF. V usage is TRBV4-2 and J usage is TRBJ2-7, with a tentative D call TRBD2 (6 bases). Trimming cost V 0 bases and J 5 bases, with 20 bases left between them. The CDR3 contains 17 residues. In germline, CDR1 is LGHNA, CDR2 YNFKEQ.

This clonotype was seen more than once but under ten times. The chain joins TRBV7-2 to TRBJ2-3; 12 bases are shared with TRBD2. V was pared by 2 bases and J by 5 bases, with 8 bases of the junction left unmatched. CDR3 length: 17 amino acids. CDR1 and CDR2 from the germline V gene are SGHTA and FQGNSA. The CDR3 protein is CASSLMLAGGPRDTQYF. The CDR3 DNA follows: TGTGCCAGCAGCTTAATGCTAGCGGGAGGGCCAAGAGATACGCAGTATTTT.

The V gene is TRBV5-1, the J gene TRBJ1-2; the match to TRBD1 covers 7 bases. Unmatched junction bases numbered 1, after V lost 3 bases and J lost 2 bases. Germline V gene lookup returns CDR1 SGHRS and CDR2 YFSETQ. This CDR3 is built from 13 residues. Here the CDR3 DNA reads TGCGCCAGCAGCTCGACAGGGAACTATGGCTACACCTTC. Amino acids: CASSSTGNYGYTF.

V is TRBV12-3 or TRBV12-4 and J is TRBJ2-1, with 7 bases that match TRBD1. CDR3 size: 13 residues. After removal of 5 bases from V and 4 bases from J, the junction contained 2 bases not matched to a gene. As DNA, the CDR3 is TGTGCCAGCAGTACGGGACAGTACAATGAGCAGTTCTTC. As protein: CASSTGQYNEQFF.

A few counts support this clonotype. The chain couples TRBV11-2 to TRBJ2-1; D is unclear. The CDR3 length is 16 residues. Germline loops: CDR1 SGHAT, CDR2 FQNNGV. Trimming took 5 bases from V and 6 from J, leaving 20 bases between them. The chain's CDR3 is CASSTASTRGRNEQFF. CDR3 DNA sequence: TGTGCCAGCAGCACAGCCAGTACGCGTGGGCGCAATGAGCAGTTCTTC.

V usage is TRBV20-1 and J usage is TRBJ1-4; 10 bases fit TRBD1. The CDR3 is 15 amino acids. J lost 5 bases, V lost 5 bases, and 8 bases had no gene match. Germline V gene lookup returns CDR1 DFQATT and CDR2 SNEGSKA (reference sequence). The CDR3: CSASDRGAVNEKLFF. As DNA, the CDR3 is TGCAGTGCTTCGGACAGGGGGGCAGTAAATGAAAAACTGTTTTTT.

This clonotype was detected many times. The chain combines TRBV5-6 with TRBJ2-1; 11 nucleotides align to TRBD2. CDR3 length: 16 residues. V gave up 3 bases and J gave up 4 bases; unmatched junction bases: 6. CDR1 and CDR2 from the germline V gene are SGHDT and YYEEEE. The CDR3 reads CASSWGLAAIYNEQFF. In DNA form, the CDR3 reads TGTGCCAGCAGCTGGGGACTAGCGGCCATTTACAATGAGCAGTTCTTC.

The chain uses TRBV14 and TRBJ2-1; TRBD1 matches at 9 bases. CDR3 length equals 16 residues. Germline lookup yields CDR1 SGHDN and CDR2 FVKESK. The junction had 5 bases not matched to a gene; V was cut back by 0 bases and J by 5 bases. The CDR3 nucleotides are TGTGCCAGCAGCCAAGACCCGGGACAGGGAGACAATGAGCAGTTCTTC. It yields the protein CASSQDPGQGDNEQFF. Together with reference TRBV14 and TRBJ2-1, the CDR3 gives the full variable domain: EAGVTQFPSHSVIEKGQTVTLRCDPISGHDNLYWYRRVMGKEIKFLLHFVKESKQDESGMPNNRFLAERTGGTYSTLKVQPAELEDSGVYFCASSQDPGQGDNEQFFGPGTRLTVL.

The V and J genes are TRBV19 and TRBJ2-7; either TRBD1 or TRBD2 may supply D (5 bases each). This CDR3 is built from 14 residues. Per the germline V gene, CDR1 is LNHDA and CDR2 is SQIVND (reference sequence). The V end was cut by 8 bases, the J end by 5 bases, with 19 bases between. CDR3 bases: TGTGCCAGTTCTCACCGGGGCTTTGACCACGAGCAGTACTTC. Protein sequence: CASSHRGFDHEQYF.

This clonotype was picked up many times. The rearrangement uses TRBV7-3 and TRBJ2-3; TRBD2 matches 16 bases. The V segment lost 5 bases and the J segment 2 bases; nucleotides outside the gene matches: 10. The CDR3 spans 19 residues. Germline lookup yields CDR1 SGHTA and CDR2 FQGTGA. CDR3 in DNA: TGTGCCAGCAGCCCCCACGGGACTAGCGGGAGGGGGGACACAGATACGCAGTATTTT. Encoded protein: CASSPHGTSGRGDTDTQYF. Full variable domain (outside the CDR3, taken from reference TRBV7-3 and TRBJ2-3): GAGVSQTPSNKVTEKGKYVELRCDPISGHTALYWYRQSLGQGPEFLIYFQGTGAADDSGLPNDRFFAVRPEGSVSTLKIQRTERGDSAVYLCASSPHGTSGRGDTDTQYFGPGTRLTVL.

This clonotype was counted between two and nine times. This rearrangement joins TRBV20-1 to TRBJ2-3; TRBD1 aligns across 8 bases. V shed 1 base and J 1 base; nucleotides not matched to a gene: 4. This CDR3 comprises 15 residues. Germline CDR1 is DFQATT and CDR2 is SNEGSKA (reference sequence). The CDR3 here is CSARVSGQGTDTQYF. The CDR3 DNA is TGCAGTGCTAGAGTTTCGGGACAGGGCACAGATACGCAGTATTTT.

This clonotype was counted between two and nine times. V gene TRBV7-3 combines with J gene TRBJ2-3; D not certain. CDR1 is SGHTA and CDR2 is FQGTGA in the germline V gene. This CDR3 contains 20 residues. V was trimmed by 0 bases and J by 0 bases, leaving 22 bases between them. CDR3 DNA: TGTGCCAGCAGCTTAACGGCCTCCGCACGTAAACTTTCTAGCACAGATACGCAGTATTTT. Its translation is CASSLTASARKLSSTDTQYF.

Only a few counts were recorded for this clonotype. The V and J genes are TRBV6-2 or TRBV6-3 and TRBJ2-5, with D perhaps matching TRBD2 (6 bases). The CDR3 consists of 15 residues. Germline loops: CDR1 MNHEY, CDR2 SVGEGT. Deletions cut 0 bases from V and 4 bases from J, with 12 bases between. The CDR3: CASSYSGTPTETQYF. In DNA, the CDR3 is TGTGCCAGCAGTTACTCTGGGACTCCCACAGAGACCCAGTACTTC.

The rearrangement links TRBV5-1 to TRBJ2-3, with D tentatively TRBD2 (5 bases). The CDR3 consists of 15 residues. CDR1 is SGHRS and CDR2 is YFSETQ in the germline V gene. Trimming shortened V by 4 bases and J by 2 bases, and 14 bases separated the two germline ends. CDR3 nucleotide sequence: TGCGCCAGCAGCAGTGGACTGTTTCTCACAGATACGCAGTATTTT. Translating it yields CASSSGLFLTDTQYF.

This clonotype was seen at least ten times. CDR3 in DNA: TGTGCCAGCAGCCGTTTGGGACCCCCGAACACCGGGGAGCTGTTTTTT. As protein: CASSRLGPPNTGELFF. The chain has TRBV7-8 and TRBJ2-2; D possibly matches TRBD1 or TRBD2 (5 bases each). Germline CDR1 and CDR2: SGHVS and FQNEAQ. This CDR3 is built from 16 residues. V lost 5 bases and J lost 0, with 13 bases in between.

This clonotype was recorded a few times. A junction end diverges from the germline sequence, so it may reflect a read error. The V gene is TRBV18, the J gene TRBJ2-1, with 12 bases identical to TRBD2. The CDR3 is made up of 15 amino acids. The germline CDR1 and CDR2 sequences are KGHSH and LQKENI. The CDR3, as DNA: TGTGTCAGCTCAGAACTAGCGGGAGGTCAACATGAGCAGTTCTTC. Translating it yields CVSSELAGGQHEQFF.

At least ten counts were recorded for this clonotype. The chain joins TRBV29-1 to TRBJ1-4, with TRBD1 matching 11 bases. After removal of 6 bases from V and 8 bases from J, the junction contained 11 bases not matched to a gene. The CDR3 consists of 15 residues. Per the germline V gene, CDR1 is SQVTM and CDR2 is ANQGSEA. CDR3 in DNA: TGCAGCGTCGCCGGGACAGGGGGTTTAAGCGAAAAACTGTTTTTT. Amino acid sequence: CSVAGTGGLSEKLFF. Full variable domain (outside the CDR3, taken from reference TRBV29-1 and TRBJ1-4): SAVISQKPSRDICQRGTSLTIQCQVDSQVTMMFWYRQQPGQSLTLIATANQGSEATYESGFVIDKFPISRPNLTFSTLTVSNMSPEDSSIYLCSVAGTGGLSEKLFFGSGTQLSVL.

The CDR3 protein is CAADREWNTEAFF. The CDR3 DNA reads as TGTGCCGCCGACAGGGAGTGGAACACTGAAGCTTTCTTT. The chain is built from TRBV30 and TRBJ1-1; 7 bases are shared with TRBD1. Germline V gene sequence: CDR1 GTSNPN, CDR2 SVGIG (reference sequence). The V and J ends lost 8 bases and 1 base, in that order; junction bases with no gene match: 7. The CDR3 loop spans 13 amino acids.

This clonotype was seen more than once but under ten times. The J gene is TRBJ2-1, the V gene TRBV14; TRBD2 agrees at 7 bases. The CDR3 is 15 residues long. Per the germline V gene, CDR1 is SGHDN and CDR2 is FVKESK. Trimming took 4 bases from V and 4 from J; bases not matched to a gene: 7. Written as DNA, the CDR3 is TGTGCCAGCAGCCTCCAGGCGGGGGATTACAATGAGCAGTTCTTC. Residues: CASSLQAGDYNEQFF.

The CDR3 sequence is CASSPWTTYTDTQYF. DNA for the CDR3: TGTGCCAGCAGTCCCTGGACTACCTACACAGATACGCAGTATTTT. The chain is built from TRBV12-3 or TRBV12-4 and TRBJ2-3; possible D gene TRBD2, 6 bases. This CDR3 is 15 amino acids long. V lost 5 bases, J lost 2 bases, and 14 bases lay in between.

The V and J genes are TRBV7-6 and TRBJ1-3, with D perhaps matching TRBD1 (5 bases). V was shortened by 4 bases and J by 0 bases, with 13 bases between the two germline ends. Germline lookup yields CDR1 SGHVS and CDR2 FNYEAQ. CDR3 length equals 16 residues. The CDR3 region is CASSSPGSDSGNTIYF. In DNA form, the CDR3 reads TGTGCCAGCAGCTCCCCAGGGAGTGACTCTGGAAACACCATATATTTT.

This clonotype was seen ten or more times. The chain uses TRBV12-3 or TRBV12-4 and TRBJ1-2, with 9 positions matching TRBD1. Unmatched junction bases numbered 6, after V lost 6 bases and J lost 7 bases. The CDR3 loop spans 13 amino acids. The CDR3 DNA reads as TGTGCCAGCAGGACCACAGGGGGCAGTGGCTACACCTTC. It is translated as CASRTTGGSGYTF.

This clonotype was seen ten or more times. The chain carries TRBV7-2 and TRBJ2-7; no reliable D call. Per the germline V gene, CDR1 is SGHTA and CDR2 is FQGNSA. The V gene lost 1 base and the J gene lost 2 bases, with 6 bases spanning the gap. The CDR3 runs 13 residues. The CDR3 here is CASSLVLAYEQYF. As DNA, the CDR3 is TGTGCCAGCAGCTTAGTGTTAGCCTACGAGCAGTACTTC.

This clonotype occurred a few times. The chain combines TRBV24-1 with TRBJ1-2; 9 bases agree with TRBD1. In germline, CDR1 is KGHDR, CDR2 SFDVKD. V gave up 4 bases and J gave up 1 base; unmatched junction bases: 6. The CDR3 consists of 16 residues. The chain's CDR3 is CATSDQGQGGNYGYTF. DNA for the CDR3: TGTGCCACCAGTGACCAGGGACAGGGAGGTAACTATGGCTACACCTTC.

Many counts were recorded for this clonotype. The V call is TRBV7-2, the J call TRBJ1-2; possible D gene TRBD1, 6 bases. Trimming left V 4 bases short and J 4 bases short, with 10 bases between. Germline CDR1 reads SGHTA; CDR2 reads FQGNSA. The CDR3 covers 13 residues. CDR3 DNA sequence: TGTGCCAGCAGCTCAAACAGGGTCTATGGCTACACCTTC. Amino acids: CASSSNRVYGYTF.

The chain is built from TRBV18 and TRBJ2-2; D not certain. Trimming removed 2 bases at V and 1 base at J, with 5 bases between. In germline, CDR1 is KGHSH, CDR2 LQKENI. This CDR3 has 14 residues. DNA for the CDR3: TGTGCCAGCTCACCAGGAAGGAACACCGGGGAGCTGTTTTTT. Its translation: CASSPGRNTGELFF.

This clonotype has just a few counts. The rearrangement links TRBV6-5 to TRBJ1-1, with D possibly matching TRBD1 (6 bases). V lost 4 bases to trimming and J lost 1 base, with 16 bases between them. Germline values: CDR1 MNHEY, CDR2 SVGAGI. This CDR3 is 16 amino acids long. The CDR3: CASSLHSGASNTEAFF. In nucleotides, the CDR3 is TGTGCCAGCAGTTTACACTCAGGGGCGTCGAACACTGAAGCTTTCTTT.

This clonotype has a handful of counts. This chain joins TRBV9 and TRBJ2-5, with 7 bases fitting TRBD2. V shed 4 bases and J 3 bases; nucleotides not matched to a gene: 9. CDR1 and CDR2 (germline): SGDLS, YYNGEE. The CDR3 extends over 15 amino acids. The CDR3 protein is CASSPRWSGEETQYF. As DNA, the CDR3 is TGTGCCAGCAGCCCCCGATGGAGCGGGGAAGAGACCCAGTACTTC.